This T cell receptor beta chain was profiled in a study of shared clonotypes between healthy human individuals. Sequencing used immunoSEQ multiplex PCR; TCRdb keeps in-frame clones, though not all of them. The sample includes about 1 million clones, more than 75% seen only once; the top ten take about 0.52%. Per the germline V gene, CDR1 is MNHEY and CDR2 is SVGAGI. This CDR3 spans 15 amino acids. Trimming cost V 6 bases and J 2 bases; bases outside gene matches: 6. V usage is TRBV6-5 and J usage is TRBJ2-7; TRBD2 agrees at 11 bases. This receptor was obtained from a young man in good health. Some clones in this sample may be carry-over from other donors' samples. The material sequenced was memory CD4+ T cells from PBMCs. Stated subset: CD45RA-negative fraction. CDR3 DNA: TGTGCCAGCAGACCCGGACTAGCGGGTACCTACGAGCAGTACTTC. It encodes CASRPGLAGTYEQYF.